This record concerns one T cell receptor (beta chain) sequence. The target of this receptor is not known. There are no base qualities to consult, and no much larger clone falls within one base. V is clipped by 4 bases and J by 0 bases, and the sequence between their germline boundaries is 10 bases long. According to the germline V gene, CDR1 reads SQVTM and CDR2 reads ANQGSEA. Measured from the cysteine to the phenylalanine, the CDR3 is 13 residues long. The read is trimmed to its CDR3 DNA, 39 bases read in frame from base 1. In the paper's terms, the treatment or condition label means: allogeneic hematopoietic cell transplantation with graft depleted of TCRalphabeta T cells and CD19 B cells. The transplant recipients were children given TCRalphabeta/CD19-depleted allogeneic hematopoietic cell grafts. The sample is drawn from a study of T-cell reconstitution after alpha-beta-depleted transplantation in children (dated by TCRdb to the mid-2010s). For the study in its entirety: Using TCR repertoire profiling, the study quantitatively followed how T-cell immune reconstitution unfolded in children after TCRalphabeta/CD19-depleted allogeneic hematopoietic cell transplantation. Overall study outcomes, separate from this receptor: The frequencies of hyperexpanded clones fell over the following months, and after one year, T-cell counts and TCRbeta diversity were mostly attributed to newly produced T cells. The high TCRbeta diversity at day 60 in some patients was ascribed to recipient T cells and intrathymic progenitors that had survived conditioning. The apparently early alphabetaT-cell count recovery about two months after transplant was reportedly dependent on only several hundred rapidly expanded clones derived from non-depleted graft cells.

Libraries were constructed by PCR. Instrument used: Illumina HiSeq 2500. TCR libraries were prepared with molecular barcoding, using unique molecular identifiers to normalize TCRbeta repertoire quantification. TCRdb handled the public reads itself, with Q25 trimming in fastp and clone calling in MiXCR, and kept productive beta chains. One record per CDR3 amino acid sequence lists the most common genes and DNA. This sample gives about 830,000 distinct CDR3 sequences in total; 15% to 20% of them show up just once. Approximately 5% of the sample goes to the ten largest clones. In this chain, TRBV29-1 is recombined with TRBJ2-7, with no reliable assignment of the D segment. This material consisted of PBMCs, mostly from graft donor cells, taken 360 days after TCRalphabeta/CD19-depleted stem cell transplant. The clonotype originates from a male patient aged 10-17 years who had a stem cell transplant for acute lymphoblastic leukemia, so the T cells may come from the graft donor. The DNA sequence is TGCAGCGTTGCTGCTCGGGCCTCCTACGAGCAGTACTTC. Its protein product is CSVAARASYEQYF.